The 28 T cell receptor beta chains listed next were all sequenced from one sample in a study of T-cell reconstitution after alpha-beta-depleted transplantation in children. TCRbeta library construction was performed incorporating unique molecular identifiers. TCRdb fed the PCR reads into MiXCR, producing one record per CDR3 protein. Of some 200,000 distinct CDR3 sequences in the sample, roughly a tenth were seen once. This sample comprised PBMCs, obtained before TCRalphabeta/CD19-depleted stem cell transplant. These receptors were collected from a child younger than two with acute myeloid leukemia, due to receive a stem cell transplant.

About this clonotype itself: A read error is likely, as this CDR3 ends without the conserved phenylalanine or tryptophan. The chain couples TRBV2 to TRBJ2-6; no definite D call. CDR3 length: 13 residues. Germline loops: CDR1 SNHLY, CDR2 FYNNEI. The CDR3: CASSPSEANVLTS. DNA for the CDR3: TGTGCCAGCAGCCCTTCTGAGGCCAACGTCCTGACTTCC.

This clonotype appeared many times. This rearrangement joins TRBV20-1 to TRBJ2-7, with 9 nucleotides matching TRBD1. The CDR3 loop spans 14 amino acids. Looked up from germline, CDR1 is DFQATT and CDR2 is SNEGSKA (reference sequence). With 3 bases clipped from V and 4 bases from J, the junction kept 7 bases outside the gene matches. Here the CDR3 DNA reads TGCAGTGCTAGGTCCGGGACAGGGAAGTACGAGCAGTACTTC. Protein sequence: CSARSGTGKYEQYF.

This clonotype was detected ten times or more. The chain employs TRBV10-3 and TRBJ1-6, with 7 bases identical to TRBD1. Germline CDR1 ENHRY, CDR2 SYGVKD. The V segment lost 2 bases and the J segment 4 bases; nucleotides outside the gene matches: 5. This CDR3 has 16 amino acids. This CDR3 reads CAISEGQASYNSPLHF. CDR3 in DNA: TGTGCCATCAGTGAGGGACAGGCTTCTTATAATTCACCCCTCCACTTT.

The rearrangement uses TRBV29-1 and TRBJ2-3, with 9 nucleotides matching TRBD1. This CDR3 region has 13 residues. Per germline, CDR1 SQVTM and CDR2 ANQGSEA. V was clipped by 7 bases and J by 4 bases; unmatched bases: 6. DNA of the CDR3: TGCAGCGGGGGGACAGGGCGTGCAGATACGCAGTATTTT. Translating it yields CSGGTGRADTQYF.

This clonotype came up many times. The chain employs TRBV20-1 and TRBJ2-7, with D hard to call. The CDR3 extends over 14 amino acids. V gave up 3 bases and J gave up 0 bases, with 12 bases separating them. Germline CDR1 is DFQATT and CDR2 is SNEGSKA (reference sequence). The CDR3 here is CSASEVDSSYEQYF. The CDR3 region has the DNA TGCAGTGCTAGTGAGGTGGATTCCTCCTACGAGCAGTACTTC.

This clonotype was seen repeatedly, ten times or more. The chain combines TRBV14 with TRBJ2-6; no clear D. Trimming left V 1 base short and J 0 bases short, with 7 bases between. Germline CDR1 SGHDN, CDR2 FVKESK. CDR3 size: 16 residues. The CDR3 nucleotides are TGTGCCAGCAGCCAAGGAGGCCCCTCTGGGGCCAACGTCCTGACTTTC. Protein product: CASSQGGPSGANVLTF.

This clonotype was seen at least ten times. The chain employs TRBV7-2 and TRBJ2-7; TRBD2 matches 9 bases. This CDR3 spans 15 amino acids. The ends lost 5 bases at V and 5 bases at J; junction bases unmatched: 10. CDR1 is SGHTA and CDR2 is FQGNSA in the germline V gene. CDR3 sequence reads: CASSLEGTSFNEQYF. The CDR3 DNA is TGTGCCAGCAGCCTTGAAGGGACTAGCTTCAACGAGCAGTACTTC.

This clonotype appeared many times. The V and J genes are TRBV19 and TRBJ1-5; D is uncertain. The CDR3 totals 16 residues. V was shortened by 6 bases and J by 3 bases, with 18 bases between the two germline ends. Per germline, CDR1 LNHDA and CDR2 SQIVND (reference sequence). The CDR3 is CASRSGRDWPNQPQHF. For the CDR3, the DNA is TGTGCCAGTAGGAGTGGGAGGGATTGGCCCAATCAGCCCCAGCATTTT. Variable domain in full (rest from reference TRBV19 and TRBJ1-5): DGGITQSPKYLFRKEGQNVTLSCEQNLNHDAMYWYRQDPGQGLRLIYYSQIVNDFQKGDIAEGYSVSREKKESFPLTVTSAQKNPTAFYLCASRSGRDWPNQPQHFGDGTRLSIL.

This chain uses TRBV20-1 with TRBJ2-1; 8 positions agree with TRBD2. Unmatched junction bases numbered 14, after V lost 7 bases and J lost 6 bases. Germline lookup yields CDR1 DFQATT and CDR2 SNEGSKA (reference sequence). The CDR3 runs 15 residues. The CDR3 sequence: CSGRQASGSSNEQFF. For the CDR3, the DNA is TGCAGTGGGAGGCAGGCTAGCGGGTCCAGCAATGAGCAGTTCTTC.

V and J are TRBV10-3 and TRBJ2-1; 9 positions match TRBD2. The CDR3 spans 14 residues. V dropped 3 bases and J dropped 8; count of bases not matched to a gene: 5. Germline V gene data show CDR1 as ENHRY and CDR2 as SYGVKD. CDR3 bases: TGTGCCATCAGTGATTCTAGCGGGACGCATGAGCAGTTCTTC. Protein: CAISDSSGTHEQFF.

This clonotype was seen repeatedly, ten times or more. The V call is TRBV11-3, the J call TRBJ2-3; TRBD2 is a possible D gene (6 bases). V lost 5 bases and J lost 4, with 13 bases in between. Germline V gives CDR1 SGHNT, CDR2 YENEEA. The length of the CDR3 is 14 residues. The DNA of the CDR3 is TGTGCCAGCAGCACCTATCGACTAGCAGATACGCAGTATTTT. This sequence encodes CASSTYRLADTQYF.

This clonotype has only a few counts. CDR3 DNA: TGTGCCAGTAGTACCCGGACAGGGGGCACGAACACTGAAGCTTTCTTT. Its translation: CASSTRTGGTNTEAFF. The chain joins TRBV19 to TRBJ1-1; TRBD1 matches 11 bases. Germline V CDR1 and CDR2: LNHDA, SQIVND (reference sequence). V was clipped by 4 bases and J by 1 base; unmatched bases: 5. The CDR3 sequence is 16 residues long.

A word on this clonotype: A much larger clone differs from this one at a single base, so this may be a read error. This sequence joins TRBV11-1 and TRBJ2-7, with 13 bases fitting TRBD2. Germline CDR1 reads SGHAT; CDR2 reads FQDESV (reference sequence). CDR3 size: 15 residues. CDR3 amino acids: CASSSRTSGSYERYF. CDR3 nucleotides: TGTGCCAGCAGCTCACGGACTAGCGGGAGCTACGAGCGGTACTTC. The full variable domain, completed using reference TRBV11-1 and TRBJ2-7, is EAEVAQSPRYKITEKSQAVAFWCDPISGHATLYWYRQILGQGPELLVQFQDESVVDDSQLPKDRFSAERLKGVDSTLKIQPAELGDSAMYLCASSSRTSGSYERYFGPGTRLTVT.

This clonotype was observed many times. The chain couples TRBV29-1 to TRBJ1-1, with D perhaps TRBD1 (5 bases). CDR1 and CDR2 (germline): SQVTM, ANQGSEA. V dropped 4 bases and J dropped 5 bases, with 11 bases sitting between them. CDR3 length: 12 residues. The CDR3 sequence: CSVGTGGTEAFF. Here the CDR3 DNA reads TGCAGCGTTGGTACGGGGGGGACTGAAGCTTTCTTT.

This clonotype occurred many times. This chain uses TRBV11-2 with TRBJ2-3; 7 positions match TRBD1. The CDR3 sequence is 18 residues long. The trim removed 5 bases at V and 0 bases at J, leaving 14 bases unmatched. CDR1 SGHAT and CDR2 FQNNGV come from the germline V gene. Here the CDR3 DNA reads TGTGCCAGCAGCGCGCCTAACTTAGGGACAGCTAGCACAGATACGCAGTATTTT. Translated: CASSAPNLGTASTDTQYF.

Ten or more counts support this clonotype. V gene TRBV6-2 or TRBV6-3 combines with J gene TRBJ2-7, with D uncertain. The V end lost 5 bases, the J end lost 4 bases, and 12 bases lay between the germline ends. The CDR3 is 13 residues long. Germline V CDR1 and CDR2: MNHEY, SVGEGT. CDR3 DNA sequence: TGTGCCAGCAGTCCACATACCCGTTACGAGCAGTACTTC. Translating it yields CASSPHTRYEQYF.

This clonotype was observed many times. The chain links TRBV28 to TRBJ1-3, with D maybe TRBD1 (5 bases). Looked up from germline, CDR1 is MDHEN and CDR2 is SYDVKM. Trimming removed 2 bases from V and 5 bases from J, with 13 bases in between. The CDR3 extends over 15 amino acids. The chain's CDR3 is CASSLPGTLRNTIYF. CDR3 in DNA: TGTGCCAGCAGTTTACCCGGGACGCTGAGAAACACCATATATTTT.

This clonotype was recorded at least ten times. The chain links TRBV28 to TRBJ2-3, with D perhaps matching TRBD1 (6 bases). CDR1 is MDHEN, CDR2 SYDVKM, per germline. V was cut by 6 bases and J by 6 bases, with 13 bases left in between. The CDR3 has 13 amino acids. The CDR3 nucleotides are TGTGCCAGCAGCACTACAGGGATGGATACGCAGTATTTT. Its protein product is CASSTTGMDTQYF.

Concerning this clonotype itself: This could be a read error, since a much larger clone is one nucleotide away. The chain uses TRBV12-3 or TRBV12-4 and TRBJ1-6; D gene uncertain. The germline V and J ends were trimmed by 4 bases and 8 bases, with 9 bases remaining between them. The CDR3 runs to 13 residues. The CDR3 region has the DNA TGTGCCAGCAGTTCACACATGGATTCACCCCTCCACTTT. Translating gives CASSSHMDSPLHF.

CDR3 DNA: TGTGCCAGCAACGGGGGCTACAATGAGCAGTTCTTC. Residues: CASNGGYNEQFF. The V call is TRBV28, the J call TRBJ2-1; weak D call: TRBD2 (6 bases). CDR1 and CDR2 (germline): MDHEN, SYDVKM. The CDR3 covers 12 residues. Between the trimmed V and J ends, which lost 7 bases and 3 bases, there was a span of 7 bases. Combining the CDR3 with reference TRBV28 and TRBJ2-1 gives the whole variable domain DVKVTQSSRYLVKRTGEKVFLECVQDMDHENMFWYRQDPGLGLRLIYFSYDVKMKEKGDIPEGYSVSREKKERFSLILESASTNQTSMYLCASNGGYNEQFFGPGTRLTVL.

The chain uses TRBV6-5 and TRBJ2-1, with D possibly called TRBD1 or TRBD2 (6 bases each). The CDR3 loop spans 14 amino acids. The germline CDR1 and CDR2 sequences are MNHEY and SVGAGI. V lost 0 bases to trimming and J lost 9 bases, with 12 bases between them. The CDR3 nucleotides read TGTGCCAGCAGTTACTCCGGGGGCTTGGGTGAGCAGTTCTTC. This sequence encodes CASSYSGGLGEQFF.

Many counts were recorded for this clonotype. The V call is TRBV3-1, the J call TRBJ2-1; 14 bases match TRBD2. V lost 9 bases to trimming and J lost 3 bases; unmatched junction nucleotides: 4. The germline gives CDR1 LGHDT, CDR2 YNNKEL (reference sequence). The CDR3 consists of 15 residues. As DNA, the CDR3 is TGTGCCAGAGACGGGACTAGCGGGAGCTACAATGAGCAGTTCTTC. Its translation is CARDGTSGSYNEQFF.

This clonotype has ten or more counts. J is TRBJ2-2 and V is TRBV4-1, with 8 bases identical to TRBD2. The germline gives CDR1 MGHRA, CDR2 YSYEKL. The CDR3 consists of 19 residues. Unmatched junction bases numbered 15, after V lost 3 bases and J lost 3 bases. The CDR3: CASSQSTGTRVDDTGELFF. The CDR3, as DNA: TGCGCCAGCAGCCAGTCAACCGGGACTAGAGTCGATGACACCGGGGAGCTGTTTTTT.

This clonotype was counted at least ten times. The chain is built from TRBV29-1 and TRBJ2-7; D ambiguous. Germline V CDR1 and CDR2: SQVTM, ANQGSEA. The V and J ends lost 6 bases and 3 bases respectively, with 18 bases between them. The CDR3 runs 14 residues. The CDR3 here is CSVVKRRYRYEQYF. CDR3 DNA: TGCAGCGTCGTAAAACGTAGATACCGCTACGAGCAGTACTTC.

In this sample, this clonotype turned up many times. The rearrangement uses TRBV20-1 and TRBJ2-5; 8 bases line up with TRBD1. The CDR3 runs 14 residues. V trimming: 2 bases; J trimming: 2 bases; junction bases outside the gene matches: 4. Per germline, CDR1 DFQATT and CDR2 SNEGSKA (reference sequence). The CDR3 region is CSARRGQDQETQYF. For the CDR3, the DNA is TGCAGTGCTAGACGGGGACAGGATCAAGAGACCCAGTACTTC.

This clonotype was picked up many times. The rearrangement links TRBV10-3 to TRBJ2-1, with no clear D. This CDR3 is 13 amino acids long. Trimming pared 3 bases from V and 7 bases from J, leaving 10 bases between. In germline, CDR1 is ENHRY, CDR2 SYGVKD. The CDR3, as DNA: TGTGCCATCAGTGACCCCTTTAAGAATGAGCAGTTCTTC. It specifies CAISDPFKNEQFF.

The chain joins TRBV5-1 to TRBJ2-5; D is unresolved. The CDR3 sequence is 15 residues long. V was cut by 5 bases and J by 4 bases, with 18 bases left in between. Germline CDR1 reads SGHRS; CDR2 reads YFSETQ. The CDR3: CASSLPQPSAETQYF. In DNA form, the CDR3 reads TGCGCCAGCAGTTTGCCTCAACCGAGCGCAGAGACCCAGTACTTC. The full variable domain, rest sourced from reference TRBV5-1 and TRBJ2-5, is KAGVTQTPRYLIKTRGQQVTLSCSPISGHRSVSWYQQTPGQGLQFLFEYFSETQRNKGNFPGRFSGRQFSNSRSEMNVSTLELGDSALYLCASSLPQPSAETQYFGPGTRLLVL.

For this clonotype: The junction shows a germline mismatch at one end, possibly a read error. V usage is TRBV10-3 and J usage is TRBJ1-5; weak D call: TRBD1 (6 bases). The CDR3 runs to 17 residues. Germline CDR1 reads ENHRY; CDR2 reads SYGVKD. The CDR3 coding sequence is TGTGCCATCAGTGAGGAGGGTAGGGACAATAGCAATCAACCCCAGCATTTT. Encoded protein: CAISEEGRDNSNQPQHF.